This section outlines one T cell receptor beta chain sequence together with its context. In this sample, this clonotype turned up a few times. Its antigen remains unidentified. Base-call qualities are not available, and no considerably larger clone is one nucleotide away. Libraries were made using PCR. Instrument on record: Illumina iSeq 100. The study's own analysis went as follows. Non-productive sequences were removed, and CDR3s not starting with C, not ending with F or W, or shorter than 7 amino acids were discarded. Levenshtein distances (stringdist) and unrooted phylogenetic trees (ape) in R version 3.6.1 were used to assess CDR3 homology. TCRdb handled the public reads itself, with Q25 trimming in fastp and clone calling in MiXCR, and kept productive beta chains. One record per CDR3 amino acid sequence lists the most common genes and DNA. TCRdb assigned the V and J calls; the authors' analysis was not used. This sample is represented by around 20,000 distinct CDR3 sequences; just over 60% of them were singletons. The ten largest clones capture more than 0.95% of the sample.

This sample is part of a study of vaccination and CD4 T cells after COVID-19 (dated by TCRdb to between 2021 and 2022). Regarding the research as a whole: Every convalescent patient had a positive nasal swab PCR test for SARS-CoV-2, with mild disease in 8 to 10 patients and severe disease in one. In the convalescent cohort there were six males and four females, among whom were two Hispanic individuals, seven Caucasians, two Asians and one multiracial person. Two doses of either the Pfizer-BioNTech BNT162b2 vaccine (n=8) or the Moderna mRNA-1273 vaccine (n=2) were administered to participants. Post-COVID blood samples were collected from convalescent patients a median of approximately 93 days after diagnosis, with a range of about 35 to 161 days. The time from the second vaccine dose to post-vaccine blood sampling had a median of around 72 days and ranged from about 13 to 250 days. The spike-specific CD4+ TCR repertoire was compared before and after mRNA vaccination in under 11 COVID-19 convalescent patients and several infection-naive healthy vaccine recipients. Findings and caveats that apply to the study as a whole: Relatively few convalescent patients were included in the study, and early timepoints after natural infection were not analyzed. Nearly all vaccine-specific clones in convalescent patients (304 of 307) were mono-reactive for SARS-CoV-2 spike rather than cross-reactive with common cold coronaviruses. In convalescent patients, a median around 86% of post-vaccine SARS-CoV-2-reactive clones were detected only after vaccination, suggesting vaccine-specific priming. An increase in the median number of SARS-CoV-2-reactive clonotypes from 21 after infection to 35 to 40 after vaccination was observed, but the change was not found to be significant.

The convalescent patients' positive SARS-CoV-2 PCR tests fell between March and December 2020, which was before the Alpha, Beta and Delta variants emerged in the United States. Ficoll-Paque Plus gradient centrifugation was used to isolate PBMCs from whole blood, and the isolated PBMCs were then either used fresh or cryopreserved at -140C. CDR1 is given as LNHNV and CDR2 as YYDKDF, both from the germline V gene (reference sequence). V loses 0 bases, J loses 9 bases, and the germline ends lie 12 bases apart. The CDR3 holds 15 amino acids from the cysteine to the phenylalanine. The retained sequence is limited to the CDR3, 45 bases, with the frame set at the first base.

Here the chain combines TRBV15 and TRBJ1-6; tentative D gene TRBD1, with 5 bases matching. The sequences come from CD4+ T cells from blood, collected after SARS-CoV-2 vaccination. The sequence was collected from a human donor who had recovered from COVID-19. The CDR3 region: CATSRDTGQGSPLHF. The base sequence is TGTGCCACCAGCAGAGATACGGGGCAGGGTTCACCCCTCCACTTT.